This T cell receptor (beta chain) was profiled in a study of CD8 T cells in ankylosing spondylitis (dated by TCRdb to about 2017). In the study overall: To find TCR variants linked to disease, the study profiled T cell receptor beta repertoires in ankylosing spondylitis patients and healthy donors. The whole study cohort included over a hundred healthy donors and 20 to 30 ankylosing spondylitis patients. Peripheral blood was sampled, and synovial fluid was additionally collected from ankylosing spondylitis patients. General conclusions and limits of the study: Some TCR beta motif variants had previously been reported in synovial fluid and blood of reactive arthritis patients, which suggested common disease-initiation mechanisms. In peripheral blood, the disease-linked clones were found at relatively low frequencies and had a CD8+ phenotype. A TCR beta motif of fewer than 10 highly homologous amino acid variants appeared characteristic of blood from ankylosing spondylitis patients. According to the report, matched synovial fluid samples from ankylosing spondylitis patients were significantly enriched for the disease-linked clones.

The CDR3, from cysteine to phenylalanine, totals 15 residues. The read is trimmed to its CDR3 DNA, 45 bases read in frame from base 1. Trimming at the junction amounts to 3 bases on V and 2 bases on J, and the germline ends lie 15 bases apart. CDR1 and CDR2, per the germline V gene (reference sequence), are DFQATT and SNEGSKA. The instrument given in TCRdb is Illumina HiSeq 2500. TCR beta libraries were prepared by quantitative 5'-RACE with molecular barcodes. The authors' pipeline ran thus. To identify disease-linked TCR variants, a new computational method was used, one built on a probabilistic model of VDJ rearrangement. In TCRdb, the public reads were trimmed at Q25 with fastp and aligned with MiXCR, with productive beta chains retained. Rows matching on CDR3 protein sequence are summarized as one entry with the most common DNA and genes. The V and J calls follow TCRdb's processing rather than the paper's. In all, the sample holds under 250,000 distinct CDR3 sequences, and roughly 32% of those were seen once. The top ten constitute 4% to 5% of the sample.

This clonotype has only a few counts. Its antigen is not yet known. No base qualities exist here, and no much larger clone lies one base off it. Sequenced sample: blood, either unsorted or a sorted T cell fraction (not recorded which). The sequence was obtained from a male donor with ankylosing spondylitis or in good health (not recorded which). The chain links TRBV20-1 with TRBJ2-3; the best D guess is TRBD2, with 5 bases matching. Here the CDR3 is given as CSARDLYRDTDTQYF. The bases read TGCAGTGCTAGGGACCTCTACCGGGACACAGATACGCAGTATTTT.